The clone carrying this TCR delta chain was seen at least ten times. The CDR3 length is 21 residues. With V trimmed by 4 bases and J by 0 bases, 23 bases remained unmatched. CDR1 and CDR2 (germline): TSWWSYY, QGS. The data are from a study of gamma-delta chains in newborns, infants, children. TCRdb reanalysed the reads via CATT. The data hold 5,700 or so delta-chain clones, with about 14% observed a single time. The sample consisted of blood, taken at baseline. V usage is TRDV1 and J usage is TRDJ1; 7 nucleotides line up with TRDD2. This sequence originates from a child who was a newborn, infant or young child, either healthy, febrile or measles-vaccinated (not recorded which). The chain's CDR3 is CALGASFLTPLGLSHTDKLIF. In DNA form, the CDR3 reads TGTGCTCTTGGGGCATCCTTCCTTACCCCGCTCGGTCTCTCCCACACCGATAAACTCATCTTT.